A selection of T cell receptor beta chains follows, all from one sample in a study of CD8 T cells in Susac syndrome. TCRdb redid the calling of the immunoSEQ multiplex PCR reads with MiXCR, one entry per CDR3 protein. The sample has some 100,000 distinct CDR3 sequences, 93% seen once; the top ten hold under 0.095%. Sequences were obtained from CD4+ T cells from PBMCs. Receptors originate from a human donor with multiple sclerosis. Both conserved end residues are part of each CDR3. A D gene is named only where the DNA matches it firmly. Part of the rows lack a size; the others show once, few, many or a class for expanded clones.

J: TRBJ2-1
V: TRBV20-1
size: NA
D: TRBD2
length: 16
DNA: TGCAGTGCTAGCCTCCCAACGAGCGGGGGGGTAGGTGAGCAGTTCTTC
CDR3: CSASLPTSGGVGEQFF

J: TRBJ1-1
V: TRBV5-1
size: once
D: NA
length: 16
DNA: TGCGCCAGCAGCCGTGATGGATTCGGTGAACTCACTGAAGCTTTCTTT
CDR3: CASSRDGFGELTEAFF

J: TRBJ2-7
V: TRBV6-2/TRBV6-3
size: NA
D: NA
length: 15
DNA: TGTGCCAGCAGTTACGTGGGGGCCGCCCACCACGAGCAGTACTTC
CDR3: CASSYVGAAHHEQYF

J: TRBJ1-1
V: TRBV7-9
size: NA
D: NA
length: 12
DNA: TGTGCCAGCAGCTCTTATACGACTGAAGCTTTCTTT
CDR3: CASSSYTTEAFF

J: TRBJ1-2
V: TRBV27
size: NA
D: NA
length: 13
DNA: TGTGCCAGCAGTTTAAGGGGAAACTATGGCTACACCTTC
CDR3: CASSLRGNYGYTF

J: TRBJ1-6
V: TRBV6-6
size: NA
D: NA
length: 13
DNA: TGTGCCAGCAGTTATGGTACTAATTCACCCCTCCACTTT
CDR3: CASSYGTNSPLHF

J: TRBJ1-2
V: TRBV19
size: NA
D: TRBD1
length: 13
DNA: TGTGCCAGTAGTATGGGGGACAGGGGTGGCTACACCTTC
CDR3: CASSMGDRGGYTF

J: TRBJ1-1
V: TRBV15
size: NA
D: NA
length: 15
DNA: TGTGCCACCAGCAGTGCGCAGGCAATGAACACTGAAGCTTTCTTT
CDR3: CATSSAQAMNTEAFF

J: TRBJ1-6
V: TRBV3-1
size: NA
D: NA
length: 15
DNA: TGTGCCAGCAGCCTCTCGGACCCTGGGGGTTCACCCCTCCACTTT
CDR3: CASSLSDPGGSPLHF

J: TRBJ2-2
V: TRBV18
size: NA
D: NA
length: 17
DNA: TGTGCCAGCTCACCATCCTTTGGGACGGCGAACACCGGGGAGCTGTTTTTT
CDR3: CASSPSFGTANTGELFF

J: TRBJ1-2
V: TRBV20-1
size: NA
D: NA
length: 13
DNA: TGCAGTGCTAGAGTCGCAGGGCGTTGGGGCTACACCTTC
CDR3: CSARVAGRWGYTF

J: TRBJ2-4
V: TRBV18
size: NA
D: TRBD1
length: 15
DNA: TGTGCCAGCTCACCACTCGACAGGGGCAAAAACATTCAGTACTTC
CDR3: CASSPLDRGKNIQYF

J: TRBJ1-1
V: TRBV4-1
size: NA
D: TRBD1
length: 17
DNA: TGCGCCAGCAGCCGCGGCCTCCGAGGACAGGCGGGCCCTGAAGCTTTCTTT
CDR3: CASSRGLRGQAGPEAFF

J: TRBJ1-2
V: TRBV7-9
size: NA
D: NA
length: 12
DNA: TGTGCCAGCCTCCGGGAGGGGCGGGACTACACCTTC
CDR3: CASLREGRDYTF

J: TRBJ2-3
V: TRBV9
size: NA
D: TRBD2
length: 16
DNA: TGTGCCAGCAGCGTACGCGCGGGGGGGCCCACAGATACGCAGTATTTT
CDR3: CASSVRAGGPTDTQYF

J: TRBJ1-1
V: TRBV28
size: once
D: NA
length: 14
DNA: TGTGCCAGCCTGGGAGGGGGAATGAACACTGAAGCTTTCTTT
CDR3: CASLGGGMNTEAFF

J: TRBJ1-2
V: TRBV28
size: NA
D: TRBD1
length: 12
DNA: TGTGCCAGCAGTGGGGACAGCTTTGTCTACACCTTC
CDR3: CASSGDSFVYTF

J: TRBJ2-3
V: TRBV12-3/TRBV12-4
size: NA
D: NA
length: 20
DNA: TGTGCCAGCAGTTCAATTCATTTCGCGCAAGAGAAGGGAAGCACAGATACGCAGTATTTT
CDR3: CASSSIHFAQEKGSTDTQYF

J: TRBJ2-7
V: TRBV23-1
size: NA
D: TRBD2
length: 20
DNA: TGCGCCAGCAGTCCCTCGCTACCCGGGACTAGCGGGGGGCCCCTGAACGAGCAGTACTTC
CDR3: CASSPSLPGTSGGPLNEQYF

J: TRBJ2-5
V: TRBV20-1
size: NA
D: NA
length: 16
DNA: TGCAGTGCCGGGGGCGATGTTGGGGGGACCCAAGAGACCCAGTACTTC
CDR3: CSAGGDVGGTQETQYF

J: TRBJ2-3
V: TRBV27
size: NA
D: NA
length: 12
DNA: TGTGCCAGCGGGATAGCTGGAGATACGCAGTATTTT
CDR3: CASGIAGDTQYF

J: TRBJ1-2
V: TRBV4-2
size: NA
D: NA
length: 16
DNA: TGTGCCAGCAGCCAAGAAGCGGAAGGGTTGAACTATGGCTACACCTTC
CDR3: CASSQEAEGLNYGYTF

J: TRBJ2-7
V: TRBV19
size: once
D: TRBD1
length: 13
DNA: TGTGCCAGTACCGGACAGGGGTCCGAGAGGCAGTACTTC
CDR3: CASTGQGSERQYF

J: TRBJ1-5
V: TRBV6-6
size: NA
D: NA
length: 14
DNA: TGTGCCAGCAGGAAGGACGGAAGCAATCAGCCCCAGCATTTT
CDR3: CASRKDGSNQPQHF

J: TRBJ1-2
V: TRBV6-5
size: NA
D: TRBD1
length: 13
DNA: TGTGCCAGCAGTCTGACAGGGGGCGACGGCTACACCTTC
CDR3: CASSLTGGDGYTF

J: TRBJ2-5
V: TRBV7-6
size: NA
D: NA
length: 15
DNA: TGTGCCAGCAGTCGTAACGCAGGGCCGGAGGAGACCCAGTACTTC
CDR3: CASSRNAGPEETQYF

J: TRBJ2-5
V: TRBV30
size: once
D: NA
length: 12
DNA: TGTGCCTGGAGTGGCCCGGGAGAGACCCAGTACTTC
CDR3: CAWSGPGETQYF

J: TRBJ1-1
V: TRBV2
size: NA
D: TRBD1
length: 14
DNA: TGTGCCAGCAGGGATCGGACAGGGGGCGGAGAAGCTTTCTTT
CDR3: CASRDRTGGGEAFF

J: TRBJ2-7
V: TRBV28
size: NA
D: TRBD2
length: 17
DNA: TGTGCCAGCAGTTTCCACGGGGGGGGAACATGGAGGTACGAGCAGTACTTC
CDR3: CASSFHGGGTWRYEQYF

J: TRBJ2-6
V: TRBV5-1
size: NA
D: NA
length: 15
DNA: TGCGCCAGCAGCTTTGGGACCTCTGGGGCCAACGTCCTGACTTTC
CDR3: CASSFGTSGANVLTF

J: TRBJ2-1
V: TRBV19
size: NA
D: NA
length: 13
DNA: TGTGCCAGTATCTCTTCTGTGGGGGGGGCTGAGTTCTTC
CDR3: CASISSVGGAEFF

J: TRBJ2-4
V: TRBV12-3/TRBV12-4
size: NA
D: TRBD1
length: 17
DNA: TGTGCCAGCAGTCTAGGTCCGGGACAGGGTAAGGAGAACATTCAGTACTTC
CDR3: CASSLGPGQGKENIQYF

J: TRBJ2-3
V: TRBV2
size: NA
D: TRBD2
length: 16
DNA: TGTGCCAGCAGTGAAAGTCTAGCGGTGGTGACAGATACGCAGTATTTT
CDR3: CASSESLAVVTDTQYF

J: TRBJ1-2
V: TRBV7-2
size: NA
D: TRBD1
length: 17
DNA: TGTGCCAGCAGCACTTTTGGGGGGGGACAGGGATCGGTTGGCTACACCTTC
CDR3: CASSTFGGGQGSVGYTF

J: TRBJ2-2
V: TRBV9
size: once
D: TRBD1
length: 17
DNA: TGTGCCAGCAGCGCGGGCATGGGGACAGCGAACACCGGGGAGCTGTTTTTT
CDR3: CASSAGMGTANTGELFF

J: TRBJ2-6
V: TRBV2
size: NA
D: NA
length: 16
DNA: TGTGCCAGCAGTGAAAGTGGAGGGGCTGGGGCCAACGTCCTGACTTTC
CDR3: CASSESGGAGANVLTF

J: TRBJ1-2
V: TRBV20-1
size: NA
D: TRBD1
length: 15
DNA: TGCAGTGCTAGAGATGTGGGACAGTCCCACTTTGGCTACACCTTC
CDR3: CSARDVGQSHFGYTF

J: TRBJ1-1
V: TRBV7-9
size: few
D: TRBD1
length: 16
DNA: TGTGCCAGCAGCCCCCCGGGACAGGGTGTGAACACTGAAGCTTTCTTT
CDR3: CASSPPGQGVNTEAFF

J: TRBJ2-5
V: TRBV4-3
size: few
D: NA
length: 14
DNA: TGCGCCAGCAGCCAGGGTGGGATCCAAGAGACCCAGTACTTC
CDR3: CASSQGGIQETQYF

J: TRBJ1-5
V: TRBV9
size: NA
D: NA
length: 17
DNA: TGTGCCAGCAGCCCCGCGGCCGGGACTCCTCTGTATCAGCCCCAGCATTTT
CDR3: CASSPAAGTPLYQPQHF

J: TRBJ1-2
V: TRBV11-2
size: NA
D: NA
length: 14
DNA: TGTGCCAGCAGCCTGGGACTCCGGGATGGGGGCTACACCTTC
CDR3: CASSLGLRDGGYTF

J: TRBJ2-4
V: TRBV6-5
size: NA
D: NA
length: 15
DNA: TGTGCCAGCAGCCAAACCGGGACCCGAGATAACATTCAGTACTTC
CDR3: CASSQTGTRDNIQYF

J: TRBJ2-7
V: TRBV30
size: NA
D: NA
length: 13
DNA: TGTGCCTGGAAGCAGGGAACTCCCTACGAGCAGTACTTC
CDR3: CAWKQGTPYEQYF

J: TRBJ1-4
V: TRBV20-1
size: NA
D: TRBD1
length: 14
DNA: TGCAGTGCTAGCCTCCCGACAGGGATGCCCCAACTGTTTTTT
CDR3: CSASLPTGMPQLFF

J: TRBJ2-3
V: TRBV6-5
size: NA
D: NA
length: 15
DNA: TGTGCCAGCAGTTACTGGGGGTCCAGCACAGATACGCAGTATTTT
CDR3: CASSYWGSSTDTQYF

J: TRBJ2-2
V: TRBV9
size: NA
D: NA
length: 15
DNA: TGTGCCAGCAGCGTAGGCCAGCTTGGGACCGGGGAGCTGTTTTTT
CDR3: CASSVGQLGTGELFF

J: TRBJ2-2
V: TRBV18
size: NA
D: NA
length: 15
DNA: TGTGCCAGCTCACCGAATGAGAGGATCACCGGGGAGCTGTTTTTT
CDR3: CASSPNERITGELFF

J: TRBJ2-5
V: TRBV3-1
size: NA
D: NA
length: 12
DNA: TGTGCCAGCAGCCAAGATTTCGAGACCCAGTACTTC
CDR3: CASSQDFETQYF

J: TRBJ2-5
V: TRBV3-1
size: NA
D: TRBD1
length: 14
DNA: TGTGCCAGCAGCCAACGCACAGGGGGAGAGACCCAGTACTTC
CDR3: CASSQRTGGETQYF

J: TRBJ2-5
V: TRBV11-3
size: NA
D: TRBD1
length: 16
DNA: TGTGCCAGCAGCTCGACAGGGGGCATTGATGGAGAGACCCAGTACTTC
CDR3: CASSSTGGIDGETQYF

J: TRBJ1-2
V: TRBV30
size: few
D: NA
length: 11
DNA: TGTGCCTGGAGCCAGGGAAATGGCTACACCTTC
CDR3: CAWSQGNGYTF

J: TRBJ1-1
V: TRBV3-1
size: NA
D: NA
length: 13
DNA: TGTGCCAGCAGCCCAAACAGTCACACTGAAGCTTTCTTT
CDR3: CASSPNSHTEAFF

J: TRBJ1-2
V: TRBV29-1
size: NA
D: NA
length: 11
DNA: TGCAGCGAAGGGGGGAACTATGGCTACACCTTC
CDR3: CSEGGNYGYTF

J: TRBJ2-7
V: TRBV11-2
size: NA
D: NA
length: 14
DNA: TGTGCCAGCAGCTTTACAGCCATCTCCTACGAGCAGTACTTC
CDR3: CASSFTAISYEQYF

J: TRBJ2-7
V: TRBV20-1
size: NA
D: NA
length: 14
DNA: TGCAGTGCTAGAGATCGCGGGACCTACTACGAGCAGTACTTC
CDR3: CSARDRGTYYEQYF

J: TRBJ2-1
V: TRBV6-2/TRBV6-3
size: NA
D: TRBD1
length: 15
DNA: TGTGCCAGCCGTACCGGGACAGGGAGTGATTTTGGGCAGTTCTTC
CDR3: CASRTGTGSDFGQFF

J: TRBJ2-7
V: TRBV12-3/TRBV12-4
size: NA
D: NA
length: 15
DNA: TGTGCCAGCAGTCCGGACAAAAGGTCCTCCTACGAGCAGTACTTC
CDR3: CASSPDKRSSYEQYF

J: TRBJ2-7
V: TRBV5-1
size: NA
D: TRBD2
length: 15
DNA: TGCGCCAGCAGCTTAACAGCGGGGGGGCTGGACGAGCAGTACTTC
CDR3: CASSLTAGGLDEQYF

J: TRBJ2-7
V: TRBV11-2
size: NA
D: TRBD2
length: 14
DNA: TGTGCCAGCAGCTCACCGGGACTAGCGTTCGAGCAGTACTTC
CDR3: CASSSPGLAFEQYF

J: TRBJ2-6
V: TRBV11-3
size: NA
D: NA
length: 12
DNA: TGTGCCAGCAGCCTGGCGGCCAACGTCCTGACTTTC
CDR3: CASSLAANVLTF